This T cell receptor beta chain was sequenced in a study of blood T cell repertoires in COVID-19. Study information: Spain, Italy and the United States supplied samples that represented acute and convalescent COVID-19.

This table comes from immunoSEQ multiplex PCR, and its TCRdb copy is limited to in-frame clones, with some not included. The repertoire includes roughly 79,000 clones, 70% to 90% of them detected once, and 4.6% sits in the top ten. In germline, CDR1 is MDHEN, CDR2 SYDVKM. V gave up 2 bases and J gave up 6 bases, with 19 bases separating them. This CDR3 region has 16 residues. This clone was recorded only once. The rearrangement uses TRBV28 and TRBJ1-2; D not resolved. The receptor's source is a man between 45 and 60 years old with active COVID-19. Material for sequencing was peripheral blood. Here the CDR3 DNA reads TGTGCCAGCAGTTTAACGATGCGGGCGGTTTTTGATGGCTACACCTTC. This sequence encodes CASSLTMRAVFDGYTF.